This T cell receptor (beta chain) emerged from a study of T-cell reconstitution after alpha-beta-depleted transplantation in children. General study findings and limits: One year post-transplant, T-cell counts and diversity were largely derived from T cells produced anew.

This clonotype has only a few counts. Its target is not known. The length of the CDR3 is 15 residues. V lost 4 bases, J lost 8 bases, and 20 bases lay in between. Germline lookup yields CDR1 SGHTA and CDR2 FQGNSA. For TCRbeta, the library was prepared with unique molecular identifiers. One entry per CDR3 protein, called by TCRdb with MiXCR from the PCR reads. In the table there are 600,000 to 800,000 distinct CDR3 sequences, under 15% of which are singletons. The sample in question was PBMCs, obtained before TCRalphabeta/CD19-depleted stem cell transplant. The origin of this receptor is a girl aged 2-9 years with congenital amegakaryocytic thrombocytopenia, due to receive a stem cell transplant. This sequence joins TRBV7-2 and TRBJ1-2; possible D gene TRBD1, 6 bases. The CDR3, as DNA: TGTGCCAGCAGCTCCCGGGACAAATGGATTTGGGGCTACACCTTC. It is translated as CASSSRDKWIWGYTF.